The entry below describes one T cell receptor beta chain. V was pared by 2 bases and J by 5 bases, with 8 bases of the junction left unmatched. Germline V gene lookup returns CDR1 KGHDR and CDR2 SFDVKD. This CDR3 is 16 amino acids long. The sample is drawn from a study of CD8+CD57+ T cells in acquired aplastic anemia. Whole-study context: Where healthy donors were concerned, CD4+ cells averaged approximately 11 million reads.

The use of genomic DNA as template underpinned the TCR beta VDJ and CDR3 profiling. TCRdb recomputed calls from the reads with MiXCR, one row per CDR3 protein. The sample consists of approximately 99,000 distinct CDR3 sequences, around 49% of them appearing once. This receptor was identified in a human donor in good health, serving as a control. V is TRBV24-1 and J is TRBJ2-5, with 9 bases matching TRBD1. Sequencing used sorted CD4+, CD8+, or CD8+CD57+ T cells (not recorded which) from PBMCs. The chain's CDR3 is CATSDSGTGLMETQYF. CDR3 coding DNA: TGTGCCACCAGTGATTCCGGGACAGGGCTTATGGAGACCCAGTACTTC.